This TCR beta chain was recorded in a study of CD8 T cells in Susac syndrome. Sequencing targeted TCR beta in blood CD8+ and CD4+ T cells. A word on this clonotype: Its antigen is not known.

Whole-study findings and limits: Only a relatively small number of individuals were included in the TCR sequencing and HLA analysis.

An input of about 0.5 to 1 ug of RNA was subjected to reverse transcription using random hexamers. TCRdb re-called the immunoSEQ multiplex PCR reads with MiXCR, one entry per CDR3 protein. This sample has roughly 150,000 distinct CDR3 sequences, with roughly 96% found just once. Per germline, CDR1 DFQATT and CDR2 SNEGSKA (reference sequence). V lost 7 bases to trimming and J lost 0 bases, with 13 bases between them. The CDR3 loop spans 14 amino acids. The source is a human donor with multiple sclerosis. This chain connects TRBV20-1 to TRBJ2-1, with a weak D call TRBD2 (6 bases). The sequenced sample was CD8+ T cells from PBMCs. The CDR3 region is CSDLWGDSYNEQFF. The CDR3 DNA is TGCAGTGATCTCTGGGGGGACTCCTACAATGAGCAGTTCTTC.